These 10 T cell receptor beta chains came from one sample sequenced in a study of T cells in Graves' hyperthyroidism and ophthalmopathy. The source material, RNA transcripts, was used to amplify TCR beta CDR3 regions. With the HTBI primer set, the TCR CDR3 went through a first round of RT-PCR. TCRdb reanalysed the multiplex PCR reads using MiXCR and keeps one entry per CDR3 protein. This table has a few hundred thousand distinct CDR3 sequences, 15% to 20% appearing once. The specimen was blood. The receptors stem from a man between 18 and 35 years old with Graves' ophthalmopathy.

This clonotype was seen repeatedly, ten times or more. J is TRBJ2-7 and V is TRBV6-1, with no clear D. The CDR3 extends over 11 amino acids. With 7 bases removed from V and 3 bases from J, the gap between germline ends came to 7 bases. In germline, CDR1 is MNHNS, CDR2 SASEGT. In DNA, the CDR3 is TGTGCCAGCACGAGATACTACGAGCAGTACTTC. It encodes CASTRYYEQYF.

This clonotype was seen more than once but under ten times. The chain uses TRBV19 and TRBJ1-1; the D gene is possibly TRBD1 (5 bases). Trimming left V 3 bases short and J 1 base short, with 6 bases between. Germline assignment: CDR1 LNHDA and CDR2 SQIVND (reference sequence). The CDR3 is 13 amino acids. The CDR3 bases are TGTGCCAGTAGTATTGGGACGAACACTGAAGCTTTCTTT. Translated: CASSIGTNTEAFF.

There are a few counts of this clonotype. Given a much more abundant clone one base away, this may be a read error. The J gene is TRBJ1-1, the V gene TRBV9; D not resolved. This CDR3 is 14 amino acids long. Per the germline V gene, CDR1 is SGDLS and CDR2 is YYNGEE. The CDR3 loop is CVSSARGKNTEAFF. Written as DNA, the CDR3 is TGTGTCAGCAGCGCGAGAGGGAAGAACACTGAAGCTTTCTTT.

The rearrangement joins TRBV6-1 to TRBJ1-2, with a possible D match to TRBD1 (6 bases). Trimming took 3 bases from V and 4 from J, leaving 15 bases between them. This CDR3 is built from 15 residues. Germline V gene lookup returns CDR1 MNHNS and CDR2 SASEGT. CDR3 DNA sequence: TGTGCCAGCAGTGAGGACACCGGGACACTCTATGGCTACACCTTC. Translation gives CASSEDTGTLYGYTF.

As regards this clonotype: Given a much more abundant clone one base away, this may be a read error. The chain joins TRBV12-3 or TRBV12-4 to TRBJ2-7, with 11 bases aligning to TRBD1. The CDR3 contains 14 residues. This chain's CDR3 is CTSTPGQGASEQYF. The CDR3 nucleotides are TGTACCAGCACCCCCGGACAGGGGGCGAGTGAGCAGTACTTC.

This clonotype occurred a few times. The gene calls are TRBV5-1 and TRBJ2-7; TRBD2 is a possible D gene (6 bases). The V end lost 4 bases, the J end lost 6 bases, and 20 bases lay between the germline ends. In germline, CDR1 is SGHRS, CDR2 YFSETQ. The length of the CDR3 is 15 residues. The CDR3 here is CASSPATHLAPEQYF. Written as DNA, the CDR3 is TGCGCCAGCAGCCCCGCCACCCACCTAGCGCCCGAGCAGTACTTC.

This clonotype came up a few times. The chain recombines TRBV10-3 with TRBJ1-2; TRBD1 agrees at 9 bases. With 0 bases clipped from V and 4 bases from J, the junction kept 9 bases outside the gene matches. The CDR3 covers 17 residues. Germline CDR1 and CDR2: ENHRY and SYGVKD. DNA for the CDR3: TGTGCCATCAGTGAGTCAGGGGCGGACAGGGGAGGCTATGGCTACACCTTC. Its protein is CAISESGADRGGYGYTF.

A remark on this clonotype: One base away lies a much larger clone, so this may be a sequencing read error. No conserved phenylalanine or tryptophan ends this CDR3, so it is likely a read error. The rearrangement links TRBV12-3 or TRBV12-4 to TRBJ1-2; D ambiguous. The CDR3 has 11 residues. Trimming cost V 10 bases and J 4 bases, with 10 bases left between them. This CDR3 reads CATSGGYGYTL. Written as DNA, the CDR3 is TGTGCCACCTCGGGAGGCTATGGCTACACCCTC.

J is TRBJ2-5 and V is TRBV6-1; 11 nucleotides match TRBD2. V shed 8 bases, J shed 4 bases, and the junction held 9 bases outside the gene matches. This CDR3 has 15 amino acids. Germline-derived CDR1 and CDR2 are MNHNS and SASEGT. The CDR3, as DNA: TGTGCCAGCCACTTTAGCGGGGGGGCCGGAGAGACCCAGTACTTC. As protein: CASHFSGGAGETQYF.

The CDR3 DNA follows: TGTGCCAGCAGGGTTAGCGGGGGGAACACAGATACGCAGTATTTT. Residues: CASRVSGGNTDTQYF. This sequence joins TRBV6-1 and TRBJ2-3; 10 positions match TRBD2. The germline V gene encodes CDR1 MNHNS and CDR2 SASEGT. The CDR3 sequence is 15 residues long. V lost 6 bases and J lost 2; bases outside the gene matches: 5.